The 20 T cell receptor beta chains in this list originate from one sample, sequenced in a study of vaccination effects on CD4 cells after COVID-19. After expansion with viral peptide pools in the ViraFEST assay, antigen-specific CD4+ T cells were sequenced. Once cultured for about 9 days, the cells underwent separation to obtain CD4+ T cells. As their vaccination, participants received two doses of either BNT162b2 or mRNA-1273. These receptors have no known antigen. Libraries were prepared by immunoSEQ multiplex PCR; TCRdb keeps only in-frame clonotypes and omits some of them. The data hold about 25,000 clones, with roughly three quarters observed a single time. Sequenced here: CD4+ T cells from PBMCs cultured with SARS-CoV-2 spike peptides, sampled after COVID-19 vaccination. These receptor sequences come from a human donor who received a COVID-19 vaccine.

V is TRBV4-1 and J is TRBJ1-2; unclear D gene. Deletions cut 0 bases from V and 5 bases from J, with 4 bases between. CDR1 and CDR2 from the germline V gene are MGHRA and YSYEKL. The length of the CDR3 is 12 residues. In DNA, the CDR3 is TGCGCCAGCAGCCAAGAAGGGTATGGCTACACCTTC. Translation: CASSQEGYGYTF.

This clone was detected only a few times. The chain carries TRBV25-1 and TRBJ1-2; 7 positions match TRBD1. The germline V gene has CDR1 MGHDK and CDR2 SYGVNS. The length of the CDR3 is 13 residues. The J segment lost 6 bases and the V segment lost 6 bases, leaving 7 bases of the junction unmatched. This chain's CDR3 is CASSRQGGDGYTF. CDR3 nucleotides: TGTGCCAGCAGCCGACAGGGCGGAGATGGCTACACCTTC.

The chain uses TRBV7-9 and TRBJ2-7; the D gene is possibly TRBD1 (6 bases). The CDR3 sequence is 13 residues long. The V end lost 5 bases, the J end lost 5 bases, and 13 bases lay between the germline ends. Germline V gives CDR1 SEHNR, CDR2 FQNEAQ (reference sequence). This chain's CDR3 is CASSPDRPNEQYF. The CDR3 coding sequence is TGTGCCAGCAGCCCAGACAGGCCTAACGAGCAGTACTTC.

The chain's CDR3 is CASSPRSSGETEAFF. In DNA form, the CDR3 reads TGTGCCAGCAGCCCCCGTTCGAGTGGGGAGACTGAAGCTTTCTTT. This chain connects TRBV7-9 to TRBJ1-1; no reliable D call. In germline, CDR1 is SEHNR, CDR2 FQNEAQ (reference sequence). V lost 5 bases and J 5 bases, leaving 18 bases between the germline ends. The CDR3 runs to 15 residues.

The rearrangement links TRBV5-1 to TRBJ2-1, with unresolved D. This CDR3 is 16 amino acids long. V was shortened by 4 bases and J by 0 bases, with 14 bases between the two germline ends. Germline V CDR1 and CDR2: SGHRS, YFSETQ. CDR3 loop: CASSAEGRSSYNEQFF. CDR3 bases: TGCGCCAGCAGCGCCGAAGGGCGAAGCTCCTACAATGAGCAGTTCTTC. The variable domain in full, completed from reference TRBV5-1 and TRBJ2-1, reads KAGVTQTPRYLIKTRGQQVTLSCSPISGHRSVSWYQQTPGQGLQFLFEYFSETQRNKGNFPGRFSGRQFSNSRSEMNVSTLELGDSALYLCASSAEGRSSYNEQFFGPGTRLTVL.

This clone was picked up a small number of times. V is TRBV4-1 and J is TRBJ1-1; TRBD1 is a possible D gene (6 bases). V was cut by 8 bases and J by 4 bases, with 20 bases left in between. Germline lookup yields CDR1 MGHRA and CDR2 YSYEKL. The CDR3 extends over 15 amino acids. CDR3 amino acids: CASQSQGSRRTEAFF. CDR3 in DNA: TGCGCCAGCCAGTCGCAGGGGTCCAGGCGCACTGAAGCTTTCTTT.

The CDR3 is CASSVGQGGTEAFF. In nucleotides, the CDR3 is TGTGCCAGCAGCGTCGGACAGGGGGGGACTGAAGCTTTCTTT. The chain combines TRBV5-4 with TRBJ1-1; 10 nucleotides align to TRBD1. The CDR3 is 14 amino acids. The V and J ends lost 4 bases and 5 bases, in that order; junction bases with no gene match: 5. The germline CDR1 and CDR2 sequences are SGHNT and YYREEE (reference sequence).

This rearrangement joins TRBV7-8 to TRBJ1-4, with D perhaps TRBD1 (6 bases). This CDR3 region has 16 residues. Germline values: CDR1 SGHVS, CDR2 FQNEAQ. V lost 2 bases and J 5 bases, leaving 15 bases between the germline ends. The CDR3 DNA sequence: TGTGCCAGCAGCTTAAGCCTAGACAGGACGAATGAAAAACTGTTTTTT. Its protein product is CASSLSLDRTNEKLFF.

V and J are TRBV29-1 and TRBJ1-4; possible D gene TRBD1, 5 bases. Looked up from germline, CDR1 is SQVTM and CDR2 is ANQGSEA. This CDR3 contains 15 residues. Trimming removed 4 bases at V and 6 bases at J, with 18 bases between. CDR3 in DNA: TGCAGCGTTGGAGGCGGGACTTTCCGCGATGAAAAACTGTTTTTT. As protein: CSVGGGTFRDEKLFF.

The rearrangement uses TRBV10-3 and TRBJ1-5, with 7 bases fitting TRBD1. Germline trimming cut 11 bases from V and 6 bases from J; bases unmatched to any gene: 10. The germline V gene encodes CDR1 ENHRY and CDR2 SYGVKD. The CDR3 totals 13 residues. The CDR3 sequence is CASQTGAGQPQHF. CDR3 DNA sequence: TGTGCCTCCCAAACAGGGGCGGGTCAGCCCCAGCATTTT.

The genes are TRBV18 and TRBJ2-7, with D possibly TRBD2 on 5 matching bases. The length of the CDR3 is 14 residues. The V end was cut by 2 bases, the J end by 6 bases, with 14 bases between. Germline lookup yields CDR1 KGHSH and CDR2 LQKENI. CDR3 sequence (DNA): TGTGCCAGCTCACCAATGGCTAGCCCCCTCGAGCAGTACTTC. Its protein product is CASSPMASPLEQYF.

The chain recombines TRBV4-1 with TRBJ2-1, with 9 positions matching TRBD1. CDR1 MGHRA and CDR2 YSYEKL come from the germline V gene. The CDR3 spans 18 residues. V trimming: 4 bases; J trimming: 2 bases; junction bases outside the gene matches: 12. The CDR3, as DNA: TGCGCCAGCAGCCCCCGGGACAGGGTAGAAATTACCTACAATGAGCAGTTCTTC. This encodes CASSPRDRVEITYNEQFF.

This chain uses TRBV11-3 with TRBJ2-2; possibly TRBD1 for D (6 bases). Germline assignment: CDR1 SGHNT and CDR2 YENEEA. Between the trimmed V and J ends, which lost 2 bases and 1 base, there was a span of 11 bases. The CDR3 runs 16 residues. CDR3 loop: CASSLFRGQNTGELFF. The CDR3 nucleotides read TGTGCCAGCAGCTTATTTCGGGGACAGAACACCGGGGAGCTGTTTTTT.

V is TRBV5-1 and J is TRBJ2-3, with 7 positions matching TRBD2. The J segment lost 3 bases and the V segment lost 1 base, leaving 5 bases of the junction unmatched. Germline CDR1 reads SGHRS; CDR2 reads YFSETQ. This CDR3 is built from 15 residues. The CDR3 nucleotides read TGCGCCAGCAGCTTGTCGGGGGGAAAGACAGATACGCAGTATTTT. It encodes CASSLSGGKTDTQYF. The entire variable domain, with the rest obtained from reference TRBV5-1 and TRBJ2-3, is as follows: KAGVTQTPRYLIKTRGQQVTLSCSPISGHRSVSWYQQTPGQGLQFLFEYFSETQRNKGNFPGRFSGRQFSNSRSEMNVSTLELGDSALYLCASSLSGGKTDTQYFGPGTRLTVL.

This clone was observed a handful of times. CDR3: CASSQGRGSDGYTF. The CDR3 coding sequence is TGCGCCAGCAGCCAAGGGAGGGGATCGGATGGCTACACCTTC. The V gene is TRBV4-1, the J gene TRBJ1-2; D might be TRBD1 (5 bases). Trimming pared 1 base from V and 6 bases from J, leaving 12 bases between. Germline assignment: CDR1 MGHRA and CDR2 YSYEKL. The CDR3 consists of 14 residues.

The genes are TRBV10-2 and TRBJ2-3; 7 nucleotides match TRBD2. The CDR3 consists of 17 residues. CDR1 and CDR2 (germline): WSHSY, SAAADI. J was trimmed by 1 base and V by 4 bases; bases with no gene match: 11. DNA for the CDR3: TGCGCCAGCAGTGTAAGTTTCGGTCTAGCGGGCACAGATACGCAGTATTTT. This gives the protein CASSVSFGLAGTDTQYF.

The chain uses TRBV1 and TRBJ2-1; TRBD2 is the table's D call, not checked against the DNA. TRBV1 is a pseudogene locus. CDR3 length equals 16 residues. The chain's CDR3 is CTSSQRVGGPDKKQFF. The CDR3 nucleotides read TGCACCAGCAGCCAAAGAGTCGGGGGACCCGATAAGAAACAGTTCTTC.

J is TRBJ1-6 and V is TRBV5-4; no reliable D call. The CDR3 length is 17 residues. Trimming removed 3 bases from V and 5 bases from J, with 18 bases in between. Germline V gene data show CDR1 as SGHNT and CDR2 as YYREEE (reference sequence). The CDR3 DNA reads TGTGCCAGCAGCTCAGCTGCGGAGGCCAGAGATAATTCACCCCTCCACTTT. Amino acid sequence: CASSSAAEARDNSPLHF.

This sequence joins TRBV19 and TRBJ1-2; D call uncertain. The CDR3 covers 11 residues. From germline, CDR1 is LNHDA and CDR2 SQIVND (reference sequence). The V and J ends lost 5 bases and 10 bases respectively, with 11 bases between them. The CDR3 is CASSWAVVYTF. The CDR3, as DNA: TGTGCCAGTAGTTGGGCGGTAGTCTACACCTTC.

This clone was recorded a few times. The J gene is TRBJ2-2, the V gene TRBV27, with TRBD2 matching 9 bases. V was clipped by 7 bases and J by 6 bases; unmatched bases: 9. Germline V gene data show CDR1 as MNHEY and CDR2 as SMNVEV (reference sequence). The CDR3 is 15 amino acids. CDR3 loop: CASTRRASGAGELFF. CDR3 nucleotides: TGTGCCAGCACCCGCAGGGCTAGCGGGGCCGGGGAGCTGTTTTTT.